The 17 T cell receptor beta chains reported below all come from one sample, sequenced in a study of cytomegalovirus exposure and HLA in healthy donors (dated by TCRdb to the late 2010s). To prepare the library, the immunoSEQ multiplex PCR assay was applied. The multiplex PCR relied on a mix of 60 forward primers for TCR Vbeta segments and 13 reverse primers for TCR Jbeta segments. TCRdb mirrors the immuneACCESS table, restricted to in-frame sequences. Some clones are absent from its copies; in checked studies, under half trace to an unresolved V gene, and the reason for the others is unknown. This sample lists roughly 100,000 clones; roughly 80% were detected once. The top ten hold 3.5% to 4.5% of the sample. Sequencing used PBMCs. Receptors were obtained from a man between 45 and 60 years old in good health and CMV-seropositive.

This clone has more than one count but fewer than ten. J is TRBJ1-3 and V is TRBV5-1, with D possibly TRBD1 on 5 matching bases. The germline V and J ends were trimmed by 2 bases and 1 base, with 7 bases remaining between them. There are 14 residues in the CDR3. Germline CDR1 reads SGHRS; CDR2 reads YFSETQ. The chain's CDR3 is CASSFRDSGNTIYF. In DNA form, the CDR3 reads TGCGCCAGCAGCTTCAGGGATTCTGGAAACACCATATATTTT.

The rearrangement links TRBV28 to TRBJ2-3; tentative D call: TRBD2 (6 bases). Germline CDR1 is MDHEN and CDR2 is SYDVKM. Trimming shortened V by 5 bases and J by 2 bases, and 8 bases separated the two germline ends. The CDR3 is 13 residues long. The CDR3 DNA reads as TGTGCCAGCAGTGGCGGGGCCACAGATACGCAGTATTTT. Its translation is CASSGGATDTQYF.

This chain joins TRBV19 and TRBJ2-2, with 9 bases matching TRBD1. The CDR3 spans 16 residues. Trimming removed 6 bases from V and 7 bases from J; junction bases left unmatched: 12. Germline V gene sequence: CDR1 LNHDA, CDR2 SQIVND (reference sequence). For the CDR3, the DNA is TGTGCCAGTAGGGTTATCGGGACAGGGAAAGTCGGGGAGCTGTTTTTT. Protein sequence: CASRVIGTGKVGELFF.

This clone was recorded once. The chain links TRBV9 to TRBJ2-2; TRBD2 matches 9 bases. J was trimmed by 4 bases and V by 2 bases; bases with no gene match: 3. CDR1 and CDR2 from the germline V gene are SGDLS and YYNGEE. CDR3 size: 15 residues. CDR3 sequence reads: CASSVGSGSTGELFF. The CDR3 DNA follows: TGTGCCAGCAGCGTGGGTAGCGGGAGCACCGGGGAGCTGTTTTTT.

This clone is a singleton in its sample. The CDR3 DNA reads TGTGCCAGCAGGGGGGCTAGCGGGACCTACGAGCAGTACTTC. This sequence encodes CASRGASGTYEQYF. The chain recombines TRBV28 with TRBJ2-7; the match to TRBD2 covers 9 bases. The J segment lost 2 bases and the V segment lost 6 bases, leaving 5 bases of the junction unmatched. The CDR3 sequence is 14 residues long. Germline V lookup: CDR1 MDHEN, CDR2 SYDVKM.

The rearrangement joins TRBV30 to TRBJ2-5; 8 bases align to TRBD2. Trimming removed 0 bases from V and 5 bases from J; junction bases left unmatched: 5. Germline V gene sequence: CDR1 GTSNPN, CDR2 SVGIG (reference sequence). The CDR3 length is 14 residues. The CDR3 reads CAWSVVAGRETQYF. The CDR3 DNA is TGTGCCTGGAGTGTGGTAGCGGGAAGGGAGACCCAGTACTTC.

This rearrangement joins TRBV7-2 to TRBJ2-3, with 8 positions matching TRBD2. This CDR3 comprises 16 residues. The germline V gene has CDR1 SGHTA and CDR2 FQGNSA. The trim removed 5 bases at V and 0 bases at J, leaving 7 bases unmatched. The CDR3 region has the DNA TGTGCCAGCAGCGGCCAGGCTAGCGGGAGCACAGATACGCAGTATTTT. Translating it yields CASSGQASGSTDTQYF. The entire variable domain, with the rest obtained from reference TRBV7-2 and TRBJ2-3, is as follows: GAGVSQSPSNKVTEKGKDVELRCDPISGHTALYWYRQSLGQGLEFLIYFQGNSAPDKSGLPSDRFSAERTGGSVSTLTIQRTQQEDSAVYLCASSGQASGSTDTQYFGPGTRLTVL.

This clone occurred a few times. The rearrangement links TRBV6-5 to TRBJ1-6; 7 bases match TRBD1. With V trimmed by 5 bases and J by 8 bases, 3 bases remained unmatched. Germline assignment: CDR1 MNHEY and CDR2 SVGAGI. The CDR3 sequence is 13 residues long. The CDR3 is CASSEQGHSPLHF. The CDR3 DNA follows: TGTGCCAGCAGTGAACAGGGGCATTCACCCCTCCACTTT.

The chain employs TRBV11-2 and TRBJ2-5, with TRBD2 matching 9 bases. This CDR3 has 15 residues. The trim removed 6 bases at V and 5 bases at J, leaving 10 bases unmatched. In germline, CDR1 is SGHAT, CDR2 FQNNGV. CDR3 in amino acids: CASSPNSGSMETQYF. The CDR3 DNA sequence: TGTGCCAGCAGTCCCAATAGCGGGAGTATGGAGACCCAGTACTTC.

This clone occurred once. This chain links TRBV11-3 with TRBJ2-7; D unclear. Germline CDR1 SGHNT, CDR2 YENEEA. The CDR3 has 14 residues. Trimming took 4 bases from V and 6 from J, leaving 16 bases between them. The CDR3 DNA reads TGTGCCAGCAGCTCCCACTCGGGTATCGGCGAGCAGTACTTC. This gives the protein CASSSHSGIGEQYF. Full variable domain (missing parts from reference TRBV11-3 and TRBJ2-7): EAGVVQSPRYKIIEKKQPVAFWCNPISGHNTLYWYLQNLGQGPELLIRYENEEAVDDSQLPKDRFSAERLKGVDSTLKIQPAELGDSAVYLCASSSHSGIGEQYFGPGTRLTVT.

The rearrangement uses TRBV5-1 and TRBJ2-2, with a weak D call TRBD2 (6 bases). Germline V gene data show CDR1 as SGHRS and CDR2 as YFSETQ. The V end lost 7 bases, the J end lost 2 bases, and 18 bases lay between the germline ends. The CDR3 spans 16 residues. CDR3 bases: TGCGCCAGCTGGCCCTGGGAGGCGGGAAACACCGGGGAGCTGTTTTTT. Encoded protein: CASWPWEAGNTGELFF.

This clone was seen a few times. The J gene is TRBJ2-2, the V gene TRBV18, with 7 bases lining up with TRBD1. This CDR3 region has 19 residues. Germline V CDR1 and CDR2: KGHSH, LQKENI. J gave up 6 bases and V 1 base, and 17 bases lay outside the gene matches. CDR3 in amino acids: CASSPRTLGGSGNAGELFF. In nucleotides, the CDR3 is TGTGCCAGCTCACCACGTACCTTAGGGGGCTCTGGAAATGCCGGGGAGCTGTTTTTT.

The CDR3 protein is CASSGLASGELFF. The CDR3, as DNA: TGTGCCAGCAGCGGACTAGCTTCCGGGGAGCTGTTTTTT. The chain links TRBV7-2 to TRBJ2-2; TRBD2 aligns across 8 bases. The germline V gene encodes CDR1 SGHTA and CDR2 FQGNSA. V gave up 5 bases and J gave up 6 bases; unmatched junction bases: 2. The CDR3 extends over 13 amino acids.

The chain is built from TRBV29-1 and TRBJ2-7; D possibly corresponds to TRBD1 (6 bases). CDR3 length: 13 residues. V was trimmed by 5 bases and J by 3 bases, leaving 14 bases between them. Germline V gene lookup returns CDR1 SQVTM and CDR2 ANQGSEA. The CDR3 coding sequence is TGCAGCGTTCGTAGGGGGAGCCGCTACGAGCAGTACTTC. This encodes CSVRRGSRYEQYF.

The genes are TRBV5-1 and TRBJ1-2; 7 bases map to TRBD1. The CDR3 loop spans 16 amino acids. V gave up 1 base and J gave up 8 bases; unmatched junction bases: 14. Germline V CDR1 and CDR2: SGHRS, YFSETQ. Here the CDR3 reads CASSLTKVEGAEGYTF. The CDR3 region has the DNA TGCGCCAGCAGCTTGACGAAGGTGGAGGGGGCTGAAGGCTACACCTTC.

V usage is TRBV4-3 and J usage is TRBJ2-1; TRBD1 is a possible D gene (5 bases). CDR1 is LGHNA, CDR2 YSLEER, per germline. Trimming cost V 0 bases and J 2 bases, with 11 bases left between them. The CDR3 contains 16 residues. This CDR3 reads CASSQDWTQTYNEQFF. The CDR3, as DNA: TGCGCCAGCAGCCAAGATTGGACACAAACCTACAATGAGCAGTTCTTC.

The V and J genes are TRBV2 and TRBJ1-2; D is perhaps TRBD1 (6 bases). The germline gives CDR1 SNHLY, CDR2 FYNNEI. The CDR3 covers 15 residues. The V and J ends lost 5 bases and 1 base respectively, with 14 bases between them. CDR3 in amino acids: CASSTSGGLNYGYTF. The CDR3 nucleotides read TGTGCCAGCAGTACCAGCGGGGGGCTTAACTATGGCTACACCTTC.